This T cell receptor beta chain is drawn from a study of CD8 T cells in Susac syndrome. There are 13 residues in the CDR3. Trimming stripped 1 base from V and 5 bases from J, with 7 bases between. CDR1 is LNHNV, CDR2 YYDKDF, per germline (reference sequence). Stable or active relapsing-remitting multiple sclerosis, untreated and meeting revised McDonald criteria, defined the controls. Negative isolation yielded CD8+ and CD4+ T cells; FACS enriched TEMRA cells. Random-hexamer reverse transcription was applied to roughly 0.5 to 1 ug RNA. Each CDR3 protein gets one entry after TCRdb re-called the immunoSEQ multiplex PCR reads with MiXCR. The sample shows 160,000 or so distinct CDR3 sequences, 85% to 95% of them seen only once.

The rearrangement uses TRBV15 and TRBJ2-3; D remains ambiguous. The TCR sequence derives from a human donor with multiple sclerosis. Sequencing was done on a sample of CD8+ T cells from PBMCs. CDR3 nucleotides: TGTGCCACCAGCAGAGTGGGCCGAGATACGCAGTATTTT. The encoded protein is CATSRVGRDTQYF.